Each of the 5 T cell receptor beta chains below was sequenced from the same sample in a study of CD8 T cells in ankylosing spondylitis. The antigens for these receptors are not known. Study-level results: Ankylosing spondylitis blood appeared to carry a characteristic TCR beta motif of under ten highly homologous variants.

Each CDR3 protein gets one entry after TCRdb re-called the 5' RACE reads with MiXCR. The sample includes about 500,000 distinct CDR3 sequences, approximately 5% of them seen just once. Sequences were obtained from blood, either unsorted or a sorted T cell fraction (not recorded which). These receptors were collected from a male donor with ankylosing spondylitis.

V gene TRBV20-1 combines with J gene TRBJ2-5; D might be TRBD1 (6 bases). Trimming shortened V by 6 bases and J by 2 bases, and 19 bases separated the two germline ends. CDR1 and CDR2 (germline): DFQATT, SNEGSKA (reference sequence). The CDR3 is 15 amino acids. DNA for the CDR3: TGCAGTGCCCCTAACCGGGACATCCATCAAGAGACCCAGTACTTC. Its translation: CSAPNRDIHQETQYF.

This clonotype was detected many times. The V call is TRBV25-1, the J call TRBJ1-2, with TRBD1 as a possible D gene (5 bases). From germline, CDR1 is MGHDK and CDR2 SYGVNS. The CDR3 consists of 14 residues. Trimming removed 3 bases from V and 5 bases from J, with 13 bases in between. The CDR3 DNA is TGTGCCAGCAGTGATGGAGGGGTGGGGTATGGCTACACCTTC. Translated, it gives CASSDGGVGYGYTF.

The sample holds many counts of this clonotype. The chain carries TRBV5-5 and TRBJ1-2; D perhaps matches TRBD1 (5 bases). V dropped 4 bases and J dropped 0 bases, with 13 bases sitting between them. The CDR3 is made up of 15 amino acids. Germline CDR1 and CDR2: SGHKS and YYEKEE (reference sequence). The CDR3 loop reads CASSQGHRANYGYTF. CDR3 sequence (DNA): TGTGCCAGCAGCCAAGGACACCGTGCTAACTATGGCTACACCTTC.

This clonotype was recorded many times. V gene TRBV6-1 combines with J gene TRBJ2-7, with 9 positions matching TRBD1. The CDR3 length is 11 residues. V was pared by 6 bases and J by 12 bases, with 6 bases of the junction left unmatched. CDR1 and CDR2 (germline): MNHNS, SASEGT. The CDR3 here is CASSRDRDSYF. In nucleotides, the CDR3 is TGTGCCAGCAGCCGGGACAGGGACTCGTACTTC.

This clonotype occurred many times. CDR3 protein: CASSEDRSSYNEQFF. CDR3 DNA sequence: TGTGCCAGCAGCGAGGACCGGAGCTCCTACAATGAGCAGTTCTTC. The chain joins TRBV5-5 to TRBJ2-1; D not resolved. Deletions cut 4 bases from V and 0 bases from J, with 11 bases between. The CDR3 is 15 amino acids. Germline CDR1 SGHKS, CDR2 YYEKEE (reference sequence). The variable domain in full, completed from reference TRBV5-5 and TRBJ2-1, reads DAGVTQSPTHLIKTRGQQVTLRCSPISGHKSVSWYQQVLGQGPQFIFQYYEKEERGRGNFPDRFSARQFPNYSSELNVNALLLGDSALYLCASSEDRSSYNEQFFGPGTRLTVL.